This TCR beta chain emerged from a study of identical twins. TCRdb reanalysed the 5' RACE reads using MiXCR and keeps one entry per CDR3 protein. Of approximately 670,000 distinct CDR3 sequences detected, 5.5% to 6.5% appear once; the ten largest clones hold roughly 1.6%. Trimming pared 8 bases from V and 5 bases from J, leaving 16 bases between. Germline CDR1 and CDR2: DFQATT and SNEGSKA (reference sequence). This CDR3 is built from 13 residues. This clonotype was seen many times. This receptor was identified in a man between 18 and 29 years old in good health. The V gene is TRBV20-1, the J gene TRBJ2-1; D is possibly TRBD1 (6 bases). The sequencing sample was made of naive T cells sorted from blood. CDR3 in amino acids: CSPWGPKDNEQFF. In DNA form, the CDR3 reads TGCAGTCCCTGGGGGCCCAAAGACAATGAGCAGTTCTTC.